One T cell receptor beta chain is described in this entry. Germline values: CDR1 SGHRS, CDR2 YFSETQ. V was clipped by 0 bases and J by 4 bases, with 5 bases between them. The CDR3 runs 13 residues. This entry comes from a study of blood T cell repertoires in COVID-19. Original methodology: Reference gene primer amplification in the assay estimated nucleated cell counts. Data came from immunoSEQ multiplex PCR; TCRdb stores just in-frame clones and leaves some out. V, J and clone size derive from that table, while D and trimming were established from the DNA sequence. The table has roughly 240,000 clones, 70% to 90% seen once.

This TCR came from a man aged 55 to 70 who had recovered from COVID-19. This chain uses TRBV5-1 with TRBJ1-3; D not certain. Sequencing was done on a sample of peripheral blood. The CDR3: CASSLGVGNTIYF. CDR3 coding DNA: TGCGCCAGCAGCTTGGGTGTAGGAAACACCATATATTTT.